The rows below give T cell receptor beta chains drawn from one sample of a study of CD8 T cells in Susac syndrome. TCRdb re-called the immunoSEQ multiplex PCR reads through MiXCR, storing one row per CDR3 protein. The top ten clones hold 0.06% to 0.08% of a sample with some 260,000 distinct CDR3 sequences, about 94% of them seen once. The sample consisted of CD4+ T cells from PBMCs. The receptors stem from a human donor with multiple sclerosis. Both conserved end residues are part of each CDR3. A D gene is named only where the DNA matches it firmly. Clone size is given for some rows only: seen once, a few or many times, or a class if the clone is expanded.

j_call	clone_size	d_call	v_call	cdr3_nt	cdr3_aa
TRBJ2-1	NA	TRBD2	TRBV10-3	TGTGCCATCAGAGAAACCGGGACTAGTGCCAATGAGCAGTTCTTC	CAIRETGTSANEQFF
TRBJ2-2	NA	NA	TRBV6-5	TGTGCCAGCAGTTACGTAGGCCGCAACACCGGGGAGCTGTTTTTT	CASSYVGRNTGELFF
TRBJ2-7	NA	TRBD1	TRBV6-1	TGTGCCAGCAGTGTGGCAGGGGGCGGATACGAGCAGTACTTC	CASSVAGGGYEQYF
TRBJ2-3	NA	TRBD2	TRBV5-1	TGCGCCAGCAGCTTGGTACTAGCGGGGAACACAGATACGCAGTATTTT	CASSLVLAGNTDTQYF
TRBJ2-5	NA	NA	TRBV5-6	TGTGCCAGCAGCTTGTTGTCGGGTTCTAACTTCCGAGAGACCCAGTACTTC	CASSLLSGSNFRETQYF
TRBJ2-1	NA	NA	TRBV6-1	TGTGCCAGCAGTGAACTGACAGTTGGACCCCCTAACAATGAGCAGTTCTTC	CASSELTVGPPNNEQFF
TRBJ1-2	once	TRBD1	TRBV5-1	TGCGCCAGCAGCTGGGCCGGGACAGGGGGAGAGGGCTACACCTTC	CASSWAGTGGEGYTF
TRBJ2-7	NA	NA	TRBV5-4	TGTGCCAGCAGCTTCAACTGGGCCTACGAGCAGTACTTC	CASSFNWAYEQYF
TRBJ2-1	NA	TRBD2	TRBV3-1	TGTGCCAGCAGCCAGACCGGACTAGCGGGGGCCTCCTACAATGAGCAGTTCTTC	CASSQTGLAGASYNEQFF
TRBJ2-2	NA	NA	TRBV30	TGTGCCTGGAACATTATTGGACAGCGGTCCACCGGGGAGCTGTTTTTT	CAWNIIGQRSTGELFF
TRBJ2-6	once	TRBD1	TRBV5-1	TGCGCCAGCAGCAACAACAGGGGAGGGGCCAACGTCCTGACTTTC	CASSNNRGGANVLTF
TRBJ1-5	NA	NA	TRBV5-1	TGCGCCAGCAGCTGGGGACGGGGCCTCAATCAGCCCCAGCATTTT	CASSWGRGLNQPQHF
TRBJ1-4	NA	NA	TRBV20-1	TGCAGTGCTAGAGATTACAGGGCTGGGGAAAAACTGTTTTTT	CSARDYRAGEKLFF